The rows below give T cell receptor beta chains drawn from one sample of a study of blood T cell repertoires in COVID-19. Sequencing used immunoSEQ multiplex PCR; TCRdb keeps in-frame clones, though not all of them. The sample includes under 300,000 clones, about 87% of them seen just once. Material: PBMCs or T cells enriched from blood (not recorded which). The receptors were gathered from a woman between 50 and 59 years old who had recovered from COVID-19. Both conserved end residues are part of each CDR3. The order of the fields is CDR3 length, J gene, clone size, D gene, V gene, CDR3 protein, CDR3 DNA. A D gene is named only where the DNA matches it firmly. Clone size, where shown, is once, few, many, or a class for clones that have expanded.

length: 15; J: TRBJ1-3; size: -; D: -; V: TRBV7-2; CDR3: CASSPTGSSGNTIYF; DNA: TGTGCCAGCAGCCCGACCGGGAGCTCTGGAAACACCATATATTTT
length: 18; J: TRBJ1-3; size: -; D: TRBD1; V: TRBV7-2; CDR3: CASSLARQGPSSGNTIYF; DNA: TGTGCCAGCAGCTTAGCGCGACAGGGACCTTCCTCTGGAAACACCATATATTTT
length: 17; J: TRBJ2-3; size: -; D: TRBD1; V: TRBV9; CDR3: CASSVRGGTGGTDTQYF; DNA: TGTGCCAGCAGCGTGCGCGGGGGGACAGGGGGCACAGATACGCAGTATTTT
length: 14; J: TRBJ2-7; size: -; D: -; V: TRBV7-8; CDR3: CASSLGGKTYEQYF; DNA: TGTGCCAGCAGCTTAGGCGGGAAGACCTACGAGCAGTACTTC
length: 16; J: TRBJ1-2; size: -; D: -; V: TRBV5-6; CDR3: CASTPRDTASYYGYTF; DNA: TGTGCCAGCACCCCACGGGACACCGCTTCCTACTATGGCTACACCTTC
length: 14; J: TRBJ2-5; size: once; D: TRBD2; V: TRBV6-2/TRBV6-3; CDR3: CASSYSGGRKTQYF; DNA: TGTGCCAGCAGTTACAGCGGGGGAAGAAAGACCCAGTACTTC
length: 15; J: TRBJ2-3; size: -; D: -; V: TRBV28; CDR3: CASIGGRGYTDTQYF; DNA: TGTGCCAGCATTGGAGGCAGAGGGTACACAGATACGCAGTATTTT
length: 16; J: TRBJ2-2; size: -; D: TRBD2; V: TRBV7-9; CDR3: CASSSSSGGGTGELFF; DNA: TGTGCCAGCAGCTCGTCATCGGGAGGCGGCACCGGGGAGCTGTTTTTT
length: 16; J: TRBJ2-2; size: -; D: TRBD1; V: TRBV7-3; CDR3: CASSSQGTTNTGELFF; DNA: TGTGCCAGCAGCTCACAGGGGACCACGAACACCGGGGAGCTGTTTTTT
length: 13; J: TRBJ1-1; size: -; D: -; V: TRBV5-6; CDR3: CASSGLSGTEAFF; DNA: TGTGCCAGCAGCGGACTCTCCGGCACTGAAGCTTTCTTT
length: 17; J: TRBJ1-4; size: once; D: TRBD1; V: TRBV7-2; CDR3: CASSLRTGTATNEKLFF; DNA: TGTGCCAGCAGCCTGCGGACAGGGACGGCAACTAATGAAAAACTGTTTTTT
length: 17; J: TRBJ2-1; size: -; D: -; V: TRBV19; CDR3: CASSISAPLRSYNEQFF; DNA: TGTGCCAGTAGTATCAGCGCCCCCCTCCGCTCCTACAATGAGCAGTTCTTC
length: 13; J: TRBJ1-1; size: few; D: -; V: TRBV9; CDR3: CASSRGDGTEAFF; DNA: TGTGCCAGCAGCCGAGGAGATGGCACTGAAGCTTTCTTT
length: 15; J: TRBJ1-6; size: -; D: TRBD1; V: TRBV27; CDR3: CASRKDRGYNSPLHF; DNA: TGTGCCAGCAGGAAGGACAGGGGGTATAATTCACCCCTCCACTTT
length: 17; J: TRBJ1-2; size: -; D: TRBD1; V: TRBV28; CDR3: CASSLSPSSGGTYGYTF; DNA: TGTGCCAGCAGTTTATCCCCTTCTTCAGGGGGCACCTATGGCTACACCTTC
length: 15; J: TRBJ1-1; size: -; D: -; V: TRBV18; CDR3: CASSPNLATESEAFF; DNA: TGTGCCAGCTCACCCAACCTAGCGACAGAATCTGAAGCTTTCTTT
length: 17; J: TRBJ2-1; size: -; D: TRBD2; V: TRBV5-1; CDR3: CASSLLVAGGSYNEQFF; DNA: TGCGCCAGCAGCTTGTTGGTAGCGGGAGGCTCCTACAATGAGCAGTTCTTC
length: 15; J: TRBJ2-2; size: -; D: TRBD2; V: TRBV30; CDR3: CACPRAGGGTGELFF; DNA: TGTGCCTGCCCCCGGGCGGGAGGGGGGACCGGGGAGCTGTTTTTT
length: 12; J: TRBJ1-2; size: -; D: TRBD1; V: TRBV28; CDR3: CASSLRGLGYTF; DNA: TGTGCCAGCAGTTTAAGGGGGCTTGGCTACACCTTC
length: 15; J: TRBJ2-7; size: -; D: -; V: TRBV29-1; CDR3: CSVEVRGKKGYEQYF; DNA: TGCAGCGTTGAAGTACGCGGCAAGAAGGGGTACGAGCAGTACTTC
length: 14; J: TRBJ2-7; size: -; D: -; V: TRBV5-1; CDR3: CASSLSGSPHEQYF; DNA: TGCGCCAGCAGCTTGTCCGGGAGTCCTCACGAGCAGTACTTC
length: 12; J: TRBJ2-3; size: -; D: -; V: TRBV9; CDR3: CASSETIDTQYF; DNA: TGTGCCAGCAGCGAGACTATAGATACGCAGTATTTT
length: 14; J: TRBJ2-7; size: once; D: -; V: TRBV27; CDR3: CASSLSPQGYEQYF; DNA: TGTGCCAGCAGTTTATCGCCCCAGGGCTACGAGCAGTACTTC
length: 14; J: TRBJ2-1; size: -; D: TRBD2; V: TRBV5-1; CDR3: CASSLGGLVDEQFF; DNA: TGCGCCAGCAGCTTGGGGGGACTAGTCGATGAGCAGTTCTTC
length: 14; J: TRBJ2-5; size: -; D: TRBD1; V: TRBV30; CDR3: CAWNPTGMGETQYF; DNA: TGTGCCTGGAACCCGACAGGGATGGGGGAGACCCAGTACTTC
length: 14; J: TRBJ1-2; size: -; D: TRBD1; V: TRBV6-1; CDR3: CASSEAWTGIGYTF; DNA: TGTGCCAGCAGTGAAGCTTGGACAGGGATTGGCTACACCTTC
length: 15; J: TRBJ1-1; size: -; D: -; V: TRBV7-8; CDR3: CASSLVAGVNTEAFF; DNA: TGTGCCAGCAGCTTAGTTGCAGGGGTGAACACTGAAGCTTTCTTT
length: 19; J: TRBJ2-6; size: -; D: -; V: TRBV5-1; CDR3: CASSRNSRVTESGANVLTF; DNA: TGCGCCAGCAGTCGAAATTCCAGGGTAACCGAGTCTGGGGCCAACGTCCTGACTTTC
length: 14; J: TRBJ1-2; size: -; D: TRBD1; V: TRBV6-2/TRBV6-3; CDR3: CASSPGTDRYGYTF; DNA: TGTGCCAGCAGCCCAGGGACAGATCGTTATGGCTACACCTTC
length: 13; J: TRBJ1-6; size: -; D: -; V: TRBV19; CDR3: CASKSPNDSPLHF; DNA: TGTGCCAGTAAATCCCCCAATGATTCACCCCTCCACTTT
length: 18; J: TRBJ2-7; size: -; D: TRBD1; V: TRBV25-1; CDR3: CASRTPVMGTGSSYEQYF; DNA: TGTGCCAGCAGAACTCCAGTGATGGGGACAGGTAGCTCCTACGAGCAGTACTTC
length: 14; J: TRBJ1-4; size: -; D: TRBD1; V: TRBV12-5; CDR3: CASGRTGGTHTLFF; DNA: TGTGCTAGTGGTCGGACAGGGGGAACCCATACCCTCTTTTTT
length: 17; J: TRBJ2-2; size: -; D: -; V: TRBV7-2; CDR3: CASSLLPPYANTGELFF; DNA: TGTGCCAGCAGCTTACTCCCCCCCTACGCGAACACCGGGGAGCTGTTTTTT
length: 15; J: TRBJ1-6; size: -; D: -; V: TRBV21-1; CDR3: CASRSLTGVFSPLHF; DNA: TGTGCCAGCAGATCATTGACAGGGGTCTTCTCACCCCTCCACTTT
length: 16; J: TRBJ2-2; size: -; D: -; V: TRBV5-1; CDR3: CASSLVAGSVTGELFF; DNA: TGCGCCAGCAGCTTGGTGGCAGGGTCGGTCACCGGGGAGCTGTTTTTT
length: 17; J: TRBJ2-3; size: -; D: -; V: TRBV19; CDR3: CASSIRSGWPSTDTQYF; DNA: TGTGCCAGTAGTATTCGGTCAGGTTGGCCTAGCACAGATACGCAGTATTTT
length: 17; J: TRBJ1-2; size: -; D: TRBD1; V: TRBV3-1/TRBV3-2; CDR3: CASSHTTPGTGNYGYTF; DNA: TGTGCCAGCAGCCACACTACCCCCGGGACAGGCAACTATGGCTACACCTTC
length: 13; J: TRBJ1-2; size: -; D: -; V: TRBV7-3; CDR3: CASSSRPGDGYTF; DNA: TGTGCCAGCAGCTCTCGACCAGGGGATGGCTACACCTTC
length: 19; J: TRBJ1-5; size: -; D: -; V: TRBV10-1; CDR3: CASSQFTGSNLISNQPQHF; DNA: TGCGCCAGCAGTCAATTCACAGGATCCAACTTGATTAGCAATCAGCCCCAGCATTTT
length: 16; J: TRBJ1-1; size: -; D: TRBD1; V: TRBV27; CDR3: CASSLLNRGENTEAFF; DNA: TGTGCCAGCAGTTTATTAAACAGGGGGGAGAACACTGAAGCTTTCTTT
length: 15; J: TRBJ2-1; size: -; D: TRBD2; V: TRBV9; CDR3: CASSPSGLAGGVQFF; DNA: TGTGCCAGCAGCCCCTCGGGACTAGCGGGGGGGGTGCAGTTCTTC
length: 15; J: TRBJ2-7; size: -; D: TRBD2; V: TRBV18; CDR3: CASSPGSGRVYEQYF; DNA: TGTGCCAGCTCACCAGGCAGCGGGAGAGTCTACGAGCAGTACTTC
length: 17; J: TRBJ1-3; size: -; D: -; V: TRBV11-2; CDR3: CASSLVSWNRPGNTIYF; DNA: TGTGCCAGCAGCTTGGTTTCCTGGAACAGACCTGGAAACACCATATATTTT
length: 13; J: TRBJ1-6; size: -; D: TRBD1; V: TRBV30; CDR3: CAWSPTGQGILHF; DNA: TGTGCCTGGAGTCCGACCGGACAGGGGATCCTCCACTTT
length: 11; J: TRBJ2-2; size: once; D: -; V: TRBV28; CDR3: CASSLAGELFF; DNA: TGTGCCAGCAGTCTGGCTGGGGAGCTGTTTTTT
length: 16; J: TRBJ2-1; size: once; D: TRBD1; V: TRBV11-2; CDR3: CASSLIRGQGNDEQFF; DNA: TGTGCCAGCAGCTTAATCAGGGGACAGGGTAACGATGAGCAGTTCTTC